A single sample is the source of the 10 T cell receptor beta chains below, sequenced in a study of OX40 agonist ivuxolimab in advanced cancers. Only in-frame clones appear in the TCRdb table, and some are missing; sequencing was by immunoSEQ multiplex PCR. The sample lists about 86,000 clones; about 90% were seen once. Source: CD4+ or CD8+ T cells sorted from blood, taken in a trial of the OX40 agonist ivuxolimab. The receptors here all came from an adult with an advanced solid tumor such as melanoma, head and neck, liver or kidney cancer.

The chain carries TRBV7-2 and TRBJ2-5; D perhaps matches TRBD1 (5 bases). The germline V gene has CDR1 SGHTA and CDR2 FQGNSA. The CDR3 contains 14 residues. V dropped 5 bases and J dropped 5 bases, with 15 bases sitting between them. The CDR3 loop reads CASSPYQGWETQYF. CDR3 sequence (DNA): TGTGCCAGCAGCCCATACCAGGGTTGGGAGACCCAGTACTTC.

The CDR3 reads CASSTSGTAGNTIYF. The CDR3 bases are TGTGCCAGCAGTACCTCCGGGACAGCCGGAAACACCATATATTTT. This chain links TRBV6-5 with TRBJ1-3; 7 bases align to TRBD1. The CDR3 runs to 15 residues. V shed 5 bases and J 4 bases; nucleotides not matched to a gene: 8. CDR1 and CDR2 from the germline V gene are MNHEY and SVGAGI.

This chain uses TRBV27 with TRBJ2-2, with 7 bases aligning to TRBD2. Losses at the gene ends were 1 base for V and 5 bases for J; bases not matched to a gene: 10. The length of the CDR3 is 17 residues. Germline CDR1 and CDR2: MNHEY and SMNVEV (reference sequence). The CDR3 protein is CASSLFGGLAETGELFF. The CDR3 DNA reads TGTGCCAGCAGTTTATTTGGCGGTCTAGCGGAGACCGGGGAGCTGTTTTTT.

This clone was seen only once. This chain connects TRBV29-1 to TRBJ2-5; TRBD2 aligns across 7 bases. The tail of the sequence fits TRBJ2-7 better, so the J call may be wrong. The CDR3 is 14 amino acids. CDR1 is SQVTM, CDR2 ANQGSEA, per germline. The CDR3 region has the DNA TGCAGCGTTGGGGGGGGACTGAGCTCCTACGAGCAGTACTTC. Translated, it gives CSVGGGLSSYEQYF.

V gene TRBV7-9 combines with J gene TRBJ2-1; TRBD2 agrees at 8 bases. This CDR3 is 14 amino acids long. V dropped 5 bases and J dropped 7; count of bases not matched to a gene: 7. The germline gives CDR1 SEHNR, CDR2 FQNEAQ (reference sequence). CDR3 residues: CASSPRLARNEQFF. CDR3 in DNA: TGTGCCAGCAGCCCCCGACTAGCGAGGAATGAGCAGTTCTTC. Variable domain in full (rest from reference TRBV7-9 and TRBJ2-1): DTGVSQNPRHKITKRGQNVTFRCDPISEHNRLYWYRQTLGQGPEFLTYFQNEAQLEKSRLLSDRFSAERPKGSFSTLEIQRTEQGDSAMYLCASSPRLARNEQFFGPGTRLTVL.

The V gene is TRBV19, the J gene TRBJ2-2; 12 bases align to TRBD2. Germline V CDR1 and CDR2: LNHDA, SQIVND (reference sequence). The ends lost 6 bases at V and 4 bases at J; junction bases unmatched: 9. The CDR3 extends over 17 amino acids. CDR3 in amino acids: CASSLSGLAGTTGELFF. The CDR3, as DNA: TGTGCCAGTAGCCTATCCGGACTAGCGGGAACCACCGGGGAGCTGTTTTTT.

This clone has only a few counts. The V and J genes are TRBV11-3 and TRBJ2-3; TRBD2 matches 8 bases. This CDR3 is 15 amino acids long. Germline V lookup: CDR1 SGHNT, CDR2 YENEEA. With 5 bases clipped from V and 0 bases from J, the junction kept 4 bases outside the gene matches. The CDR3, as DNA: TGTGCCAGCAGCCGGGAGGGGCGAAGCACAGATACGCAGTATTTT. This gives the protein CASSREGRSTDTQYF.

This clone was detected only once. This sequence joins TRBV2 and TRBJ2-2; 8 bases agree with TRBD1. The V segment lost 8 bases and the J segment 4 bases; nucleotides outside the gene matches: 6. The CDR3 extends over 14 amino acids. Germline V gives CDR1 SNHLY, CDR2 FYNNEI. The CDR3 DNA reads TGTGCCAGCTTTGACAGGGGAAGCACCGGGGAGCTGTTTTTT. This codes for CASFDRGSTGELFF. The variable domain in full, with the rest retrieved from reference TRBV2 and TRBJ2-2, is EPEVTQTPSHQVTQMGQEVILRCVPISNHLYFYWYRQILGQKVEFLVSFYNNEISEKSEIFDDQFSVERPDGSNFTLKIRSTKLEDSAMYFCASFDRGSTGELFFGEGSRLTVL.

The chain employs TRBV7-8 and TRBJ2-3, with TRBD1 identical over 7 bases. The length of the CDR3 is 21 residues. The V segment lost 1 base and the J segment 2 bases; nucleotides outside the gene matches: 21. Germline CDR1 and CDR2: SGHVS and FQNEAQ. Written as DNA, the CDR3 is TGTGCCAGCAGCTTAGAGGGGTTAATGTACCGGGACAGAGGTAACACAGATACGCAGTATTTT. Translating gives CASSLEGLMYRDRGNTDTQYF.

The V gene is TRBV28, the J gene TRBJ1-1; D remains unclear. The CDR3 spans 13 residues. The germline V gene has CDR1 MDHEN and CDR2 SYDVKM. V was shortened by 6 bases and J by 2 bases, with 10 bases between the two germline ends. DNA for the CDR3: TGTGCCAGCAGACATTTCCCTAACACTGAAGCTTTCTTT. Translation gives CASRHFPNTEAFF.